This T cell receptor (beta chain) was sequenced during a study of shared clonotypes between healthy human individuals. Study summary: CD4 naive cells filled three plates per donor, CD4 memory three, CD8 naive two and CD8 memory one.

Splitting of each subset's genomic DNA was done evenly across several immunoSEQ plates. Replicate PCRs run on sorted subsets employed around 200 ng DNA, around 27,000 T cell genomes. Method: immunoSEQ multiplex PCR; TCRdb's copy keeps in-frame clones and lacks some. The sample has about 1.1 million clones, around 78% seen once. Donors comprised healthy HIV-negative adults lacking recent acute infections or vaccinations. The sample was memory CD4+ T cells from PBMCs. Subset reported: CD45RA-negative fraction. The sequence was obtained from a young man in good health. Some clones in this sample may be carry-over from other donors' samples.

The CDR3 nucleotides are TGTGCCTTTGGACAGAACTATGGCTACACCTTC. Its translation: CAFGQNYGYTF. The J gene is TRBJ1-2, the V gene TRBV30; perhaps TRBD1 as D (6 bases). CDR3 length: 11 residues. Trimming took 7 bases from V and 2 from J, leaving 8 bases between them. Germline loops: CDR1 GTSNPN, CDR2 SVGIG (reference sequence).